Listed below are T cell receptor beta chains from one sample, sequenced in a study of blood T cell repertoires in COVID-19. Sequencing was performed with immunoSEQ multiplex PCR; in TCRdb, only in-frame clones are kept and a portion is missing. The data hold about 60,000 clones, with roughly 80% observed a single time. Source material: peripheral blood. These receptors all stem from a man in his fifties or sixties with acute or convalescent COVID-19. CDR3s include the opening cysteine and the closing phenylalanine or tryptophan. A D gene is named only where the DNA matches it firmly. Only some rows state a clone size, as once, few, many or a class for expanded clones.

V	size	J	D	DNA	CDR3
TRBV6-1	-	TRBJ1-4	-	TGTGCCAGCAGTGTCGGGACAACTGCAACTAATGAAAAACTGTTTTTT	CASSVGTTATNEKLFF
TRBV19	-	TRBJ1-5	TRBD1	TGTGCCACCGCAGACAGGGTTGGGCAGCCCCAGCATTTT	CATADRVGQPQHF
TRBV7-9	once	TRBJ1-6	-	TGTGCCAGCAGGGCGGAGTTGAATTCACCCCTCCACTTT	CASRAELNSPLHF
TRBV10-1	medium-sized	TRBJ2-7	-	TGCGCCAGCAGTGAGTCCGGCTCCTACGAGCAGTACTTC	CASSESGSYEQYF
TRBV5-1	-	TRBJ2-1	TRBD2	TGCGCCAGCAGCTTGGGTACTAGCGGGGGCAGGGATGAGCAGTTCTTC	CASSLGTSGGRDEQFF
TRBV7-9	few	TRBJ1-4	TRBD1	TGTGCCAGCAGCGCGGGGACAGGGGGCGTAAAAGAAAAACTGTTTTTT	CASSAGTGGVKEKLFF
TRBV5-1	-	TRBJ2-2	-	TGCGCCAGCAGCTCCAGGCTGGGCGATACCGGGGAGCTGTTTTTT	CASSSRLGDTGELFF
TRBV7-9	-	TRBJ1-1	-	TGTGCCAGCAGCTTCAACCCGGCGTCAGGGCAGAACACTGAAGCTTTCTTT	CASSFNPASGQNTEAFF
TRBV3-1/TRBV3-2	-	TRBJ1-1	-	TGTGCCAGCAGCCCCGACAGGTCCAACAGGGAACTTGAAGCTTTCTTT	CASSPDRSNRELEAFF
TRBV4-2	-	TRBJ1-2	-	TGTGCCAGCAGCCAAACCCTAACGGGGGGAATCCGTGGCTACACCTTC	CASSQTLTGGIRGYTF
TRBV4-1	once	TRBJ2-6	TRBD1	TGCGCCAGCAGCCAAGATGGCCAAGACAGGGGAGCCGGGGCCAACGTCCTGACTTTC	CASSQDGQDRGAGANVLTF
TRBV11-2	-	TRBJ2-3	-	TGTGCCAGCAGCTTCGTAGGGGGGGTGGATACGCAGTATTTT	CASSFVGGVDTQYF
TRBV7-9	-	TRBJ1-1	TRBD1	TGTGCCAGCAGCTTACACGGGACAGCGGGTGAAGCTTTCTTT	CASSLHGTAGEAFF
TRBV5-5	-	TRBJ1-4	-	TGTGCCAGCAGCTTCGGGTCCTTTTCAACTAATGAAAAACTGTTTTTT	CASSFGSFSTNEKLFF
TRBV3-1/TRBV3-2	-	TRBJ1-2	-	TGTGCCAGCAGTTCCACAAATAACTATGGCTACACCTTC	CASSSTNNYGYTF
TRBV5-1	few	TRBJ1-1	TRBD1	TGCGCCAGCAGCTTGGTAGGGGGCGGCGGGAAAACTGAAGCTTTCTTT	CASSLVGGGGKTEAFF
TRBV21-1	-	TRBJ2-3	-	TGTGCCAGCAGCACCGAGAGCGGGGGGGCTTGGACAGATACGCAGTATTTT	CASSTESGGAWTDTQYF
TRBV5-5	-	TRBJ2-1	-	TGTGCCAGCAGCTTGGCGGCGGTCTCCTACAATGAGCAGTTCTTC	CASSLAAVSYNEQFF
TRBV6-6	few	TRBJ1-1	-	TGTGCCAGCAGTCTTCATACTGAAGCTTTCTTT	CASSLHTEAFF
TRBV29-1	-	TRBJ1-4	-	TGCAGCGTTGAAGGCACGGCGACAGGTGAAAAACTGTTTTTT	CSVEGTATGEKLFF
TRBV11-3	-	TRBJ2-3	-	TGTGCCAGCAGCTTAGCGGGACTCAAGAGGGATACGCAGTATTTT	CASSLAGLKRDTQYF
TRBV6-1	once	TRBJ2-1	-	TGTGCCAGCAGTGATGGGGACAAAAAGAAGTACAATGAGCAGTTCTTC	CASSDGDKKKYNEQFF
TRBV9	-	TRBJ2-5	TRBD1	TGTGCCAGCAGCGGAGGGACAGCTCTACAAGAGACCCAGTACTTC	CASSGGTALQETQYF
TRBV19	few	TRBJ1-1	-	TGTGCCAGTACCTCGACAGGACCGGCTTTCTTT	CASTSTGPAFF
TRBV7-7	-	TRBJ2-1	TRBD1	TGTGCCAGCAGCTTAGAGACAGGGAGCTCCTACAATGAGCAGTTCTTC	CASSLETGSSYNEQFF
TRBV7-9	-	TRBJ1-1	-	TGTGCCAGCAGCTTAGGGGGGGTGAACACTGAAGCTTTCTTT	CASSLGGVNTEAFF
TRBV12-5	-	TRBJ1-3	-	TGTGCTAGTGGGGCTAGTGGTATTGGAAACACCATATATTTT	CASGASGIGNTIYF
TRBV9	-	TRBJ2-2	-	TGTGCCAGCAGCGTAGTGGAGGGGTTCGGGGAGCTGTTTTTT	CASSVVEGFGELFF
TRBV6-2/TRBV6-3	few	TRBJ1-1	-	TGTGCCAGCAGTTACGAGACAGCTTTCACTGAAGCTTTCTTT	CASSYETAFTEAFF
TRBV6-5	-	TRBJ2-2	TRBD1	TGTGCCAGCAGCCACAGGGGTTCCGGGGAGCTGTTTTTT	CASSHRGSGELFF
TRBV10-2	once	TRBJ2-5	TRBD2	TGCGCCAGCAGTGAGTCGTGGGGGAGAGGACTAGGTCGGGGCGCCAGCGAGACCCAGTACTTC	CASSESWGRGLGRGASETQYF
TRBV9	-	TRBJ2-3	TRBD2	TGTGCCAGCAGCGTAGAGGGTAGCGGGGGGGTAGCAGATACGCAGTATTTT	CASSVEGSGGVADTQYF
TRBV5-8	-	TRBJ2-3	TRBD1	TGTGCCAGCAGCTATTCGACAGGGGGCTGGGGGATGGATACGCAGTATTTT	CASSYSTGGWGMDTQYF
TRBV2	-	TRBJ1-5	TRBD1	TGTGCCAGCAGTGAAAACAGGGGGCATCAGCCCCAGCATTTT	CASSENRGHQPQHF
TRBV28	-	TRBJ1-6	-	TGTGCCAGCAGTTTCCTGACAGGAGATAATTCACCCCTCCACTTT	CASSFLTGDNSPLHF
TRBV7-6	-	TRBJ1-1	TRBD1	TGTGCCAGCAGCTTATACAAGGGGGCATGGACTGAAGCTTTCTTT	CASSLYKGAWTEAFF